The 7 T cell receptor beta chains listed next were all sequenced from one sample in a study of T-cell reconstitution after alpha-beta-depleted transplantation in children. Unique molecular identifiers featured in how the TCRbeta library was prepared. TCRdb analysed the PCR reads with MiXCR anew, one entry per CDR3 protein. The table lists some 600,000 distinct CDR3 sequences, 10% to 15% of them singletons, with about 2.2% in the top ten. Sequencing was performed on PBMCs, mostly from graft donor cells, taken 360 days after TCRalphabeta/CD19-depleted stem cell transplant. Receptor source: a male patient younger than 18 who had a stem cell transplant for acute myeloid leukemia, so the T cells may come from the graft donor.

This clonotype has at least ten counts. The V call is TRBV15, the J call TRBJ1-1; D call uncertain. The CDR3 has 13 amino acids. Trimming pared 0 bases from V and 2 bases from J, leaving 4 bases between. Per the germline V gene, CDR1 is LNHNV and CDR2 is YYDKDF (reference sequence). CDR3 in DNA: TGTGCCACCAGCAGAGACGCCAACACTGAAGCTTTCTTT. Protein: CATSRDANTEAFF.

This clonotype was detected a few times. The chain couples TRBV7-2 to TRBJ2-7; the D is unclear. Germline assignment: CDR1 SGHTA and CDR2 FQGNSA. V lost 1 base and J 3 bases, leaving 10 bases between the germline ends. The CDR3 has 14 residues. The chain's CDR3 is CASSLGQVLYEQYF. The CDR3 nucleotides read TGTGCCAGCAGCTTAGGCCAGGTCCTCTACGAGCAGTACTTC.

The chain couples TRBV9 to TRBJ2-3, with TRBD2 identical over 7 bases. The CDR3 is made up of 16 amino acids. Germline assignment: CDR1 SGDLS and CDR2 YYNGEE. V dropped 0 bases and J dropped 0; count of bases not matched to a gene: 4. DNA of the CDR3: TGTGCCAGCAGCGTAGCACCTAGCGGAAGCACAGATACGCAGTATTTT. Protein sequence: CASSVAPSGSTDTQYF.

The chain employs TRBV11-2 and TRBJ2-1, with 14 bases fitting TRBD2. The germline CDR1 and CDR2 sequences are SGHAT and FQNNGV. V shed 7 bases and J 0 bases; nucleotides not matched to a gene: 17. There are 21 residues in the CDR3. The CDR3 protein is CASIIWSGLAGDSVSYNEQFF. The CDR3 DNA sequence: TGTGCCAGCATCATTTGGTCGGGACTAGCGGGAGACAGCGTCTCCTACAATGAGCAGTTCTTC. The whole variable domain, filled in from reference TRBV11-2 and TRBJ2-1, reads EAGVAQSPRYKIIEKRQSVAFWCNPISGHATLYWYQQILGQGPKLLIQFQNNGVVDDSQLPKDRFSAERLKGVDSTLKIQPAKLEDSAVYLCASIIWSGLAGDSVSYNEQFFGPGTRLTVL.

The chain has TRBV6-5 and TRBJ2-6; D is possibly TRBD1 (5 bases). CDR1 and CDR2 (germline): MNHEY, SVGAGI. The CDR3 extends over 16 amino acids. Trimming removed 3 bases at V and 0 bases at J, with 9 bases between. CDR3 in amino acids: CASSYHRSSGANVLTF. CDR3 in DNA: TGTGCCAGCAGTTATCACAGGAGCTCTGGGGCCAACGTCCTGACTTTC.

V and J are TRBV7-6 and TRBJ2-1; D gene ambiguous. Deletions cut 3 bases from V and 6 bases from J, with 9 bases between. CDR3 size: 13 residues. Germline V CDR1 and CDR2: SGHVS, FNYEAQ. The CDR3 bases are TGTGCCAGCAGCTTCCAATACCCCAATGAGCAGTTCTTC. It codes for CASSFQYPNEQFF.

The chain employs TRBV10-3 and TRBJ1-6; 7 nucleotides match TRBD1. In germline, CDR1 is ENHRY, CDR2 SYGVKD. This CDR3 contains 13 residues. The V gene end was trimmed by 11 bases and the J gene end by 2 bases; junction bases not matched to a gene: 3. CDR3: CAATGTYNSPLHF. The CDR3 DNA is TGTGCCGCGACAGGGACCTATAATTCACCCCTCCACTTT.